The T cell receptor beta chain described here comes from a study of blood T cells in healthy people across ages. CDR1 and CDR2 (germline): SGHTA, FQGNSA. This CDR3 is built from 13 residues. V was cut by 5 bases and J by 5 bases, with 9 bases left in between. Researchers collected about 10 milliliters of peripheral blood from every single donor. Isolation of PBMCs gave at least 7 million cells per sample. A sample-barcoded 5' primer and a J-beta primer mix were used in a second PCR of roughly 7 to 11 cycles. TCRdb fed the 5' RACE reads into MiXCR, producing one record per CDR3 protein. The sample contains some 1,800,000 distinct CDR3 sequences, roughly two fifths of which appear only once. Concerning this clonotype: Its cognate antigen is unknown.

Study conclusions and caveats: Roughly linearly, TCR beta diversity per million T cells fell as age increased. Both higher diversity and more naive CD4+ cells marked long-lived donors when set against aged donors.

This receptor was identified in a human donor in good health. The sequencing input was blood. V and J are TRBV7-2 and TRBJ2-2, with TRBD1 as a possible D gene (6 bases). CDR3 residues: CASSNRVTGELFF. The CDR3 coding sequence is TGTGCCAGCAGCAACAGGGTTACCGGGGAGCTGTTTTTT.